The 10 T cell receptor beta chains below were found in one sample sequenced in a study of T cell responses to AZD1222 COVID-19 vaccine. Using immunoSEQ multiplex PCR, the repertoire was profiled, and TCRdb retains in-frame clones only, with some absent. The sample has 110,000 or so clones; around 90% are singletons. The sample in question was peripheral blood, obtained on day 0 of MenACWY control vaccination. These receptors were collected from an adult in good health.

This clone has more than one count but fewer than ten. Written as DNA, the CDR3 is TGTGCCAGTAGTCCGCCCGACAGACCCGACTACGAGCAGTACTTC. As protein: CASSPPDRPDYEQYF. The rearrangement joins TRBV19 to TRBJ2-7; TRBD1 might be the D (5 bases). V was shortened by 5 bases and J by 3 bases, with 17 bases between the two germline ends. The CDR3 totals 15 residues. Germline CDR1 LNHDA, CDR2 SQIVND (reference sequence).

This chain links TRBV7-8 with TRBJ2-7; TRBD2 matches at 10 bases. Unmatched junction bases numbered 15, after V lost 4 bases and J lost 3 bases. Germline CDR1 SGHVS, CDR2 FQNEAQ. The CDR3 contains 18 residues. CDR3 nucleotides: TGTGCCAGCAGCTCTAGTCGGGTTTCTAGCGGGGGTTACTACGAGCAGTACTTC. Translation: CASSSSRVSSGGYYEQYF.

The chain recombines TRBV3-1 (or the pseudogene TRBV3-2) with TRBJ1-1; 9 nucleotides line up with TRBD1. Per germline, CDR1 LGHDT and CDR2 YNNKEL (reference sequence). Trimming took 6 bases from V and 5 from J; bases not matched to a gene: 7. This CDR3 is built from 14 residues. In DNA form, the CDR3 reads TGTGCCAGCAGAGTTTCCGGGACAGGGACTGAAGCTTTCTTT. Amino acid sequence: CASRVSGTGTEAFF.

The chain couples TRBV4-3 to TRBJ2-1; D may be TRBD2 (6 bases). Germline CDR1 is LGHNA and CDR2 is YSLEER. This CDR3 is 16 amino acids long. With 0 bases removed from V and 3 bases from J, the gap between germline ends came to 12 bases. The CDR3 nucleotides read TGCGCCAGCAGCCAAGATATCGGCGGGGTCTACAATGAGCAGTTCTTC. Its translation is CASSQDIGGVYNEQFF.

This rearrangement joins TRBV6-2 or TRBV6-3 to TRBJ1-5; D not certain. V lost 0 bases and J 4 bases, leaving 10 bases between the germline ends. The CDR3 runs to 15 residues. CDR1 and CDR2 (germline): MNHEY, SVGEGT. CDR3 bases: TGTGCCAGCAGTTACTCTGGGTTCCCAAATCAGCCCCAGCATTTT. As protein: CASSYSGFPNQPQHF.

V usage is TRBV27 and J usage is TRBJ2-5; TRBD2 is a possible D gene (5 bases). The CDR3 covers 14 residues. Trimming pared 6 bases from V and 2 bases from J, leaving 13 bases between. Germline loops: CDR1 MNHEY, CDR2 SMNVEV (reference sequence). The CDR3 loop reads CASSLHGEQETQYF. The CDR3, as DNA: TGTGCCAGCAGCCTACACGGGGAACAAGAGACCCAGTACTTC.

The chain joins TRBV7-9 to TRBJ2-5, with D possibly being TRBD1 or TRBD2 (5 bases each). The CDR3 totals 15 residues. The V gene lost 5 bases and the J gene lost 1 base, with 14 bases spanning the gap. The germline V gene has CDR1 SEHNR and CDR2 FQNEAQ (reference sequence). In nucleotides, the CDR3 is TGTGCCAGCAGCCGAGTGGGGGATCGCCAAGAGACCCAGTACTTC. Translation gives CASSRVGDRQETQYF.

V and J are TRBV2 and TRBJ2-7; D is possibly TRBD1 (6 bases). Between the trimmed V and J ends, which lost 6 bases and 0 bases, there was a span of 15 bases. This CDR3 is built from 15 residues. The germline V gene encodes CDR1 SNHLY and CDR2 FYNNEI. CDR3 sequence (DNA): TGTGCCAGCAGGCCGGACAGCTTAAGCTCCTACGAGCAGTACTTC. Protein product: CASRPDSLSSYEQYF.

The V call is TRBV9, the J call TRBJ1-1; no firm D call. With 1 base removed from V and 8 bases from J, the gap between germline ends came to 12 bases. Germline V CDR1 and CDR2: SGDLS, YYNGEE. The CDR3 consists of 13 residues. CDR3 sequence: CASSVQAAGEAFF. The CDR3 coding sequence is TGTGCCAGCAGCGTACAGGCGGCCGGGGAAGCTTTCTTT.

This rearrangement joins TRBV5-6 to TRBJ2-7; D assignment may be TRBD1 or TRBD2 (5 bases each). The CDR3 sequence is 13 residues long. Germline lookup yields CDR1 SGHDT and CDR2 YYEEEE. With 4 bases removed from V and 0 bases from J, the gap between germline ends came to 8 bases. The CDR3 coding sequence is TGTGCCAGCAGCCGGGACCGCTCCTACGAGCAGTACTTC. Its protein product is CASSRDRSYEQYF.